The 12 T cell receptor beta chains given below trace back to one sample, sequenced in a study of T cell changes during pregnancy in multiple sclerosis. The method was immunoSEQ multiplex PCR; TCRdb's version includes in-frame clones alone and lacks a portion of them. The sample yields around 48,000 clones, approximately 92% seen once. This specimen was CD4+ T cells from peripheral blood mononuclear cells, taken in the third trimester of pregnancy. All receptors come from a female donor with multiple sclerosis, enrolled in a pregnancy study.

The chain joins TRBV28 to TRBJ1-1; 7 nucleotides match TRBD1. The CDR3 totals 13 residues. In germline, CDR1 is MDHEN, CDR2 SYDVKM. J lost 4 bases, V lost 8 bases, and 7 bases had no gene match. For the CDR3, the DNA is TGTGCCAGCCGAAAACAGGGGACCACTGAAGCTTTCTTT. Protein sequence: CASRKQGTTEAFF.

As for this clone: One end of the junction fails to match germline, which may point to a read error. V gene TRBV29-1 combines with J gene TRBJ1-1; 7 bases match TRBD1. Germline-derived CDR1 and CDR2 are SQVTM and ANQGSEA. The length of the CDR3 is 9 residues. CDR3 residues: CSVPCETGF. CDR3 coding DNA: TGCAGCGTCCCGTGTGAGACAGGGTTT. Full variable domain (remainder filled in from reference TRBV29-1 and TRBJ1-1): SAVISQKPSRDICQRGTSLTIQCQVDSQVTMMFWYRQQPGQSLTLIATANQGSEATYESGFVIDKFPISRPNLTFSTLTVSNMSPEDSSIYLCSVPCETGFGQGTRLTVV.

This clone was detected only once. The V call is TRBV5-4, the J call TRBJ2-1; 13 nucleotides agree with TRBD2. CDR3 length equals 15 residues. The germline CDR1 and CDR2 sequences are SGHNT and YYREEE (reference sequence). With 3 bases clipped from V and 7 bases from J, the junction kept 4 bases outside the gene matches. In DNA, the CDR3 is TGTGCCAGCAGCTCTCGACTAGCGGGAGGTAATGAGCAGTTCTTC. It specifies CASSSRLAGGNEQFF.

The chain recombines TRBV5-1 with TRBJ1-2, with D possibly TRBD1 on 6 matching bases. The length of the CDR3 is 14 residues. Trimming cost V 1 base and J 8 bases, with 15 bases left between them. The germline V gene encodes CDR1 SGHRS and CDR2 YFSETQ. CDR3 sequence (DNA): TGCGCCAGCAGCTTGTTTTCAGGGGAATTAGGCTACACCTTC. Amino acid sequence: CASSLFSGELGYTF.

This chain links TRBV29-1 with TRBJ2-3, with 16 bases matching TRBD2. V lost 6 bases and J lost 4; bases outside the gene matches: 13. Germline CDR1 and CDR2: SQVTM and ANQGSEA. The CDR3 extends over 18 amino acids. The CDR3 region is CSVGGVTGLAGGPDTQYF. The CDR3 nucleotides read TGCAGCGTCGGTGGGGTTACGGGACTAGCGGGAGGGCCAGATACGCAGTATTTT.

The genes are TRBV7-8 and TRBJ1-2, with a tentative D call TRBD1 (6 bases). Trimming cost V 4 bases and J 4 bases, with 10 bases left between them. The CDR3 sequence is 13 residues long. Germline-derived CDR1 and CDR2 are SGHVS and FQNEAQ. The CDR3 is CASSSTGTYGYTF. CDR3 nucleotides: TGTGCCAGCAGCTCTACAGGGACCTATGGCTACACCTTC.

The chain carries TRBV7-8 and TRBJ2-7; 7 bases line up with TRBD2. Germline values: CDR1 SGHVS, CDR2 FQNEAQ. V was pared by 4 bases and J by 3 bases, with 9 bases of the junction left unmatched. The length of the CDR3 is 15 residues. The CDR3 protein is CASSSRLASSYEQYF. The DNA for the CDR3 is TGTGCCAGCAGCTCCCGACTAGCCAGTAGCTACGAGCAGTACTTC. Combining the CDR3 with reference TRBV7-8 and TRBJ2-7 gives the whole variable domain GAGVSQSPRYKVAKRGQDVALRCDPISGHVSLFWYQQALGQGPEFLTYFQNEAQLDKSGLPSDRFFAERPEGSVSTLKIQRTQQEDSAVYLCASSSRLASSYEQYFGPGTRLTVT.

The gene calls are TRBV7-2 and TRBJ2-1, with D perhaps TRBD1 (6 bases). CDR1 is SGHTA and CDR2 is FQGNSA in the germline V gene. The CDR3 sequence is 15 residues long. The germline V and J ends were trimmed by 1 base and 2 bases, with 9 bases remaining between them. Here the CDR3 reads CASSLEGHPYNEQFF. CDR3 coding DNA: TGTGCCAGCAGCTTAGAGGGACACCCCTACAATGAGCAGTTCTTC.

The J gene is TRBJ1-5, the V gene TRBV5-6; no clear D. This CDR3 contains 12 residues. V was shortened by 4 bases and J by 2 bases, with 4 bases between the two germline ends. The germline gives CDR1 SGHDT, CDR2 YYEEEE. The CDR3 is CASSQGNQPQHF. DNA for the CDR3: TGTGCCAGCAGCCAGGGCAATCAGCCCCAGCATTTT.

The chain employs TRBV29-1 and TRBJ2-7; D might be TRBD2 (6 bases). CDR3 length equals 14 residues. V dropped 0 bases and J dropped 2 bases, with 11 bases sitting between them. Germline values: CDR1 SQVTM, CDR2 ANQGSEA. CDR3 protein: CSVEEGGPPYEQYF. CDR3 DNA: TGCAGCGTTGAAGAGGGGGGTCCCCCCTACGAGCAGTACTTC.

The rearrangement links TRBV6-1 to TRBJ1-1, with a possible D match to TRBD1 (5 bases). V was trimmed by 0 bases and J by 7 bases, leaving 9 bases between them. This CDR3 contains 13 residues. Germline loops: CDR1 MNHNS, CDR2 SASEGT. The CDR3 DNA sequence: TGTGCCAGCAGTGAAGCAAGGGGCGTTGAAGCTTTCTTT. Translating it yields CASSEARGVEAFF.

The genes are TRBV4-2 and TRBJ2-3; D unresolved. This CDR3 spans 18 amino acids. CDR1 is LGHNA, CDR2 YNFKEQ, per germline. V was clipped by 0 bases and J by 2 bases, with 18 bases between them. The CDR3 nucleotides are TGTGCCAGCAGCCAAGATCCCTCACCGCGGAGTATCACAGATACGCAGTATTTT. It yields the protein CASSQDPSPRSITDTQYF.